This T cell receptor beta chain was captured by sequencing in a study of blood T cell repertoires in COVID-19. This CDR3 is 14 amino acids long. The germline gives CDR1 MNHEY, CDR2 SMNVEV (reference sequence). V dropped 6 bases and J dropped 2; count of bases not matched to a gene: 3. This table comes from immunoSEQ multiplex PCR, and its TCRdb copy is limited to in-frame clones, with some not included. The repertoire holds some 62,000 clones, with approximately 78% as singletons. Sequencing was performed on PBMCs or T cells enriched from blood (not recorded which). This sequence originates from a woman aged 40 to 55 with acute COVID-19. The rearrangement joins TRBV27 to TRBJ2-1; 8 bases map to TRBD2. The CDR3 nucleotides are TGTGCCAGCAGCGGTAGCGGGACCTACAATGAGCAGTTCTTC. Its translation is CASSGSGTYNEQFF.